The 9 T cell receptor beta chains reported below all come from one sample, sequenced in a study of CDR3 diversity in severe acne. MiXCR, applied by TCRdb to the PCR reads, yields one record per CDR3 protein. Here the sample spans about 98,000 distinct CDR3 sequences, around 56% being singletons. The sample was blood. These receptors came from a male donor with acne.

The chain uses TRBV20-1 and TRBJ1-1; 7 bases are a match to TRBD1. CDR3 length: 14 amino acids. Germline CDR1 DFQATT, CDR2 SNEGSKA (reference sequence). Losses at the gene ends were 6 bases for V and 8 bases for J; bases not matched to a gene: 15. The chain's CDR3 is CSAELSGQSKEAFF. CDR3 DNA: TGCAGTGCCGAACTATCGGGACAGAGCAAGGAAGCTTTCTTT.

Here the CDR3 DNA reads TGTGCCAGCAGCTTTCCCACTAGCGGGAGGCCCCAAGAGACCCAGTACTTC. It is translated as CASSFPTSGRPQETQYF. The rearrangement joins TRBV7-8 to TRBJ2-5; 12 positions match TRBD2. Germline-derived CDR1 and CDR2 are SGHVS and FQNEAQ. Trimming removed 3 bases from V and 1 base from J; junction bases left unmatched: 6. CDR3 size: 17 residues. The whole variable domain, filled in from reference TRBV7-8 and TRBJ2-5, reads GAGVSQSPRYKVAKRGQDVALRCDPISGHVSLFWYQQALGQGPEFLTYFQNEAQLDKSGLPSDRFFAERPEGSVSTLKIQRTQQEDSAVYLCASSFPTSGRPQETQYFGPGTRLLVL.

This rearrangement joins TRBV29-1 to TRBJ2-6; D is ambiguous. Trimming took 1 base from V and 0 from J, leaving 10 bases between them. There are 16 residues in the CDR3. Per germline, CDR1 SQVTM and CDR2 ANQGSEA. The DNA of the CDR3 is TGCAGCGTTGAAGTAAGCACTTACTCTGGGGCCAACGTCCTGACTTTC. Its translation is CSVEVSTYSGANVLTF.

CDR3 nucleotides: TGTGCCAGCAGCCTAGATTATGGCTACACCTTC. Protein: CASSLDYGYTF. The V and J genes are TRBV7-9 and TRBJ1-2; D not certain. Germline CDR1 is SEHNR and CDR2 is FQNEAQ (reference sequence). The CDR3 has 11 residues. V lost 5 bases and J lost 5, with 6 bases in between.

V and J are TRBV5-8 and TRBJ2-7, with D possibly being TRBD1 or TRBD2 (5 bases each). Deletions cut 1 base from V and 7 bases from J, with 12 bases between. CDR3 size: 13 residues. Germline loops: CDR1 SGHTS, CDR2 YDEGEE. As DNA, the CDR3 is TGTGCCAGCAGCTTGATAGGGGAGTGGGAGCAGTACTTC. Translated: CASSLIGEWEQYF.

This clonotype has a count of ten or more. The chain employs TRBV12-3 or TRBV12-4 and TRBJ2-1, with unresolved D. There are 14 residues in the CDR3. Deletions cut 2 bases from V and 9 bases from J, with 14 bases between. Written as DNA, the CDR3 is TGTGCCAGCAGTTTATCGGTCCGTGTTGGTGAGCAGTTCTTC. This codes for CASSLSVRVGEQFF.

This chain uses TRBV2 with TRBJ2-2; D not certain. Germline CDR1 is SNHLY and CDR2 is FYNNEI. The V gene lost 6 bases and the J gene lost 0 bases, with 11 bases spanning the gap. The CDR3 has 15 amino acids. CDR3 bases: TGTGCCAGCAGCGATAGGTTCGCGAACACCGGGGAGCTGTTTTTT. Amino acids: CASSDRFANTGELFF.

This clonotype appeared a single time. Compared with germline, one end of the junction differs, possibly owing to a read error. The gene calls are TRBV7-2 and TRBJ2-3, with D possibly being TRBD1 (6 bases). This CDR3 is built from 14 residues. Germline V lookup: CDR1 SGHTA, CDR2 FQGNSA. CDR3 coding DNA: TGTGCCAGCAGGTTAGGGGGAAGCACAGATACGCAGTATTTT. Protein product: CASRLGGSTDTQYF. The variable domain in full, completed from reference TRBV7-2 and TRBJ2-3, reads GAGVSQSPSNKVTEKGKDVELRCDPISGHTALYWYRQSLGQGLEFLIYFQGNSAPDKSGLPSDRFSAERTGGSVSTLTIQRTQQEDSAVYLCASRLGGSTDTQYFGPGTRLTVL.

The rearrangement uses TRBV7-6 and TRBJ1-2; 12 bases match TRBD1. V shed 4 bases and J 7 bases; nucleotides not matched to a gene: 13. Germline lookup yields CDR1 SGHVS and CDR2 FNYEAQ. The CDR3 spans 17 residues. The CDR3 sequence is CASSSPGQGALLSGYTF. The CDR3, as DNA: TGTGCCAGCAGCTCTCCGGGACAGGGGGCGTTATTATCTGGCTACACCTTC.